The 21 T cell receptor beta chains reported below all come from one sample, sequenced in a study of metastatic and nonmetastatic thyroid tumors. Using MiXCR, TCRdb reanalyzed the PCR reads. The table lists around 53,000 clones, over 15% of them singletons. Each patient came to thyroid surgery without any prior treatment (of any kind). The sample comprised blood. These receptors originate from a female donor with papillary thyroid cancer or a benign thyroid nodule (not recorded which). Some clones in this sample may be carry-over from other donors' samples.

The V call is TRBV20-1, the J call TRBJ2-1; TRBD2 agrees at 11 bases. The germline V gene has CDR1 DFQATT and CDR2 SNEGSKA (reference sequence). Trimming cost V 6 bases and J 5 bases; bases outside gene matches: 6. The CDR3 runs to 14 residues. The CDR3 nucleotides are TGCAGTGCAACTCTGACTAGCGGGAACAATGAGCAGTTCTTC. It encodes CSATLTSGNNEQFF.

This chain joins TRBV7-6 and TRBJ2-7, with 7 bases lining up with TRBD2. Trimming removed 1 base from V and 3 bases from J; junction bases left unmatched: 12. CDR1 SGHVS and CDR2 FNYEAQ come from the germline V gene. This CDR3 region has 17 residues. CDR3 region: CASSLGAGTIWNYEQYF. Written as DNA, the CDR3 is TGTGCCAGCAGCTTAGGGGCCGGGACTATCTGGAACTACGAGCAGTACTTC.

This clone was observed many times. The genes are TRBV30 and TRBJ1-2; 7 bases are a match to TRBD1. Germline V gives CDR1 GTSNPN, CDR2 SVGIG (reference sequence). J was trimmed by 8 bases and V by 2 bases; bases with no gene match: 8. This CDR3 region has 13 residues. CDR3 loop: CAWSRGPTVGYTF. CDR3 in DNA: TGTGCCTGGAGTAGGGGGCCGACAGTCGGCTACACCTTC.

This rearrangement joins TRBV19 to TRBJ2-7; TRBD1 agrees at 7 bases. The CDR3 has 16 residues. From germline, CDR1 is LNHDA and CDR2 SQIVND (reference sequence). The V and J ends lost 1 base and 3 bases, in that order; junction bases with no gene match: 9. The CDR3 is CASSIGTGRYDYEQYF. DNA of the CDR3: TGTGCCAGTAGTATAGGGACAGGCCGCTACGACTACGAGCAGTACTTC.

Comments on this clone: A junction boundary mismatches the germline segment, possibly from a read error. This rearrangement joins TRBV30 to TRBJ2-2; D may match TRBD1 or TRBD2 (6 bases each). This CDR3 is 16 amino acids long. Germline V lookup: CDR1 GTSNPN, CDR2 SVGIG (reference sequence). The CDR3 nucleotides read TGTGCCCGGAGTCCACGATGGGGGGCAGGCACCGGGGAGCTGTTTTTT. As protein: CARSPRWGAGTGELFF.

This clone has ten or more counts. The chain carries TRBV6-1 and TRBJ1-1; D might be TRBD1 (6 bases). Germline V gives CDR1 MNHNS, CDR2 SASEGT. CDR3 length: 13 amino acids. The V and J ends lost 3 bases and 4 bases respectively, with 9 bases between them. CDR3 loop: CASSERGATEAFF. The CDR3 DNA follows: TGTGCCAGCAGTGAGAGGGGGGCCACTGAAGCTTTCTTT.

There are many counts of this clone. This rearrangement joins TRBV30 to TRBJ1-4, with 9 bases identical to TRBD1. Germline V CDR1 and CDR2: GTSNPN, SVGIG (reference sequence). Trimming cost V 1 base and J 8 bases; bases outside gene matches: 5. The CDR3 has 14 residues. CDR3 in amino acids: CAWSEGQGWEKLFF. The CDR3 DNA follows: TGTGCCTGGAGTGAGGGACAGGGTTGGGAAAAACTGTTTTTT.

This clone was counted at least ten times. This chain connects TRBV9 to TRBJ2-6; 10 bases match TRBD1. The germline gives CDR1 SGDLS, CDR2 YYNGEE. This CDR3 is built from 17 residues. V shed 2 bases, J shed 2 bases, and the junction held 4 bases outside the gene matches. CDR3 sequence: CASSVLDRGPGANVLTF. DNA for the CDR3: TGTGCCAGCAGCGTCCTAGACAGGGGGCCTGGGGCCAACGTCCTGACTTTC.

This clone was recorded at least ten times. The gene calls are TRBV19 and TRBJ1-2, with a tentative D call TRBD1 (5 bases). V was cut by 11 bases and J by 8 bases, with 27 bases left in between. There are 15 residues in the CDR3. The germline gives CDR1 LNHDA, CDR2 SQIVND (reference sequence). CDR3 loop: CARNLGVHRAYGYTF. In nucleotides, the CDR3 is TGTGCCCGAAATCTGGGGGTACATCGGGCGTACGGCTACACCTTC.

This chain connects TRBV3-1 to TRBJ2-7; possibly TRBD1 or TRBD2 for D (7 bases each). V shed 0 bases and J shed 0 bases, with 15 bases lying between them. The CDR3 is made up of 17 amino acids. Germline V CDR1 and CDR2: LGHDT, YNNKEL (reference sequence). The CDR3 spells CASSQEWVRGGSYEQYF. CDR3 nucleotide sequence: TGTGCCAGCAGCCAAGAGTGGGTCAGGGGGGGCTCCTACGAGCAGTACTTC.

This clone was observed once. Possible read error: a much larger clone is one base away. The chain has TRBV5-6 and TRBJ2-1; 8 bases line up with TRBD2. This CDR3 has 17 residues. V lost 4 bases to trimming and J lost 4 bases; unmatched junction nucleotides: 13. Germline loops: CDR1 SGHDT, CDR2 YYEEEE. The CDR3 loop is CASSRGAVTSAYNEQFF. CDR3 nucleotide sequence: TGTGCCAGCAGCCGGGGAGCCGTGACTAGCGCATACAATGAGCAGTTCTTC.

This clone was picked up many times. CDR3 DNA: TGTGCCAGCAGCGTCAGGGACAACGCAGCTTTGAACACTGAAGCTTTCTTT. The encoded protein is CASSVRDNAALNTEAFF. V gene TRBV5-6 combines with J gene TRBJ1-1, with a possible D match to TRBD1 (6 bases). Between the trimmed V and J ends, which lost 4 bases and 0 bases, there was a span of 19 bases. This CDR3 spans 17 amino acids. Germline-derived CDR1 and CDR2 are SGHDT and YYEEEE. Using reference TRBV5-6 and TRBJ1-1 for the parts outside the CDR3, the full variable domain is DAGVTQSPTHLIKTRGQQVTLRCSPKSGHDTVSWYQQALGQGPQFIFQYYEEEERQRGNFPDRFSGHQFPNYSSELNVNALLLGDSALYLCASSVRDNAALNTEAFFGQGTRLTVV.

This clone showed up many times. The CDR3 here is CASSLVQGAYEQYF. The CDR3 region has the DNA TGTGCCAGCAGTTTAGTACAGGGGGCCTACGAGCAGTACTTC. The rearrangement links TRBV28 to TRBJ2-7; TRBD1 matches at 8 bases. This CDR3 has 14 amino acids. Trimming cost V 2 bases and J 2 bases; bases outside gene matches: 2. Germline-derived CDR1 and CDR2 are MDHEN and SYDVKM.

Details on this clone: A much larger clone sits a single nucleotide away, making a read error possible. The V call is TRBV6-2 or TRBV6-3, the J call TRBJ2-7, with a tentative D call TRBD2 (5 bases). Per the germline V gene, CDR1 is MNHEY and CDR2 is SVGEGT. This CDR3 spans 12 amino acids. Trimming took off 8 bases at V and 7 bases at J, with 15 bases between the two ends. DNA of the CDR3: TGTGCCAGCGGAGGACCCAGGCGAGAGCAGTACTTC. Amino acid sequence: CASGGPRREQYF.

This clone was seen ten or more times. This rearrangement joins TRBV20-1 to TRBJ2-5; D not certain. Germline lookup yields CDR1 DFQATT and CDR2 SNEGSKA (reference sequence). V lost 6 bases and J 1 base, leaving 3 bases between the germline ends. The CDR3 consists of 10 residues. CDR3 sequence reads: CSASQETQYF. The DNA for the CDR3 is TGCAGTGCAAGCCAAGAGACCCAGTACTTC.

This chain links TRBV24-1 with TRBJ1-2; unclear D gene. CDR3 length: 19 amino acids. V lost 4 bases, J lost 3 bases, and 26 bases lay in between. Germline CDR1 reads KGHDR; CDR2 reads SFDVKD. The DNA for the CDR3 is TGTGCCACCAGTGAAACATTTCGACAATCGGTGGGGAAGGACTATGGCTACACCTTC. This encodes CATSETFRQSVGKDYGYTF.

This clone was recorded many times. This chain connects TRBV19 to TRBJ1-1; 7 nucleotides agree with TRBD1. The V and J ends lost 5 bases and 5 bases, in that order; junction bases with no gene match: 14. Per germline, CDR1 LNHDA and CDR2 SQIVND (reference sequence). The length of the CDR3 is 16 residues. CDR3 loop: CASSARDSGLRTEAFF. CDR3 DNA sequence: TGTGCCAGTAGTGCCCGGGACAGCGGGCTAAGGACTGAAGCTTTCTTT. Variable domain in full (rest from reference TRBV19 and TRBJ1-1): DGGITQSPKYLFRKEGQNVTLSCEQNLNHDAMYWYRQDPGQGLRLIYYSQIVNDFQKGDIAEGYSVSREKKESFPLTVTSAQKNPTAFYLCASSARDSGLRTEAFFGQGTRLTVV.

This clone was observed at least ten times. The chain is built from TRBV6-1 and TRBJ2-1; 10 bases fit TRBD2. V shed 7 bases and J 2 bases; nucleotides not matched to a gene: 2. Germline CDR1 and CDR2: MNHNS and SASEGT. The CDR3 consists of 14 residues. CDR3: CASKGLAPYNEQFF. The CDR3 bases are TGTGCCAGCAAGGGACTAGCGCCCTACAATGAGCAGTTCTTC.

This sequence joins TRBV5-1 and TRBJ2-3; no clear D gene. CDR3 length equals 14 residues. Looked up from germline, CDR1 is SGHRS and CDR2 is YFSETQ. Between the trimmed V and J ends, which lost 6 bases and 7 bases, there was a span of 18 bases. CDR3 sequence reads: CASTPLTWSYTQYF. The CDR3 bases are TGCGCCAGCACACCCCTGACATGGTCATATACGCAGTATTTT.

This clone showed up many times. The chain is built from TRBV28 and TRBJ1-1, with no clear D. The CDR3 covers 13 residues. CDR1 and CDR2 from the germline V gene are MDHEN and SYDVKM. V shed 0 bases and J shed 7 bases, with 9 bases lying between them. As DNA, the CDR3 is TGTGCCAGCAGTTTATGGCCGCAGCTTGAAGCTTTCTTT. Protein: CASSLWPQLEAFF.

This clone was observed once. The rearrangement joins TRBV7-9 to TRBJ2-2, with D possibly matching TRBD2 (6 bases). V dropped 3 bases and J dropped 10 bases, with 18 bases sitting between them. The CDR3 runs 15 residues. The germline V gene encodes CDR1 SEHNR and CDR2 FQNEAQ (reference sequence). CDR3 sequence reads: CASSFGRDPNEELFF. The CDR3, as DNA: TGTGCCAGCAGCTTTGGGCGGGACCCCAACGAGGAGCTGTTTTTT. The variable domain in full, completed from reference TRBV7-9 and TRBJ2-2, reads DTGVSQNPRHKITKRGQNVTFRCDPISEHNRLYWYRQTLGQGPEFLTYFQNEAQLEKSRLLSDRFSAERPKGSFSTLEIQRTEQGDSAMYLCASSFGRDPNEELFFGEGSRLTVL.